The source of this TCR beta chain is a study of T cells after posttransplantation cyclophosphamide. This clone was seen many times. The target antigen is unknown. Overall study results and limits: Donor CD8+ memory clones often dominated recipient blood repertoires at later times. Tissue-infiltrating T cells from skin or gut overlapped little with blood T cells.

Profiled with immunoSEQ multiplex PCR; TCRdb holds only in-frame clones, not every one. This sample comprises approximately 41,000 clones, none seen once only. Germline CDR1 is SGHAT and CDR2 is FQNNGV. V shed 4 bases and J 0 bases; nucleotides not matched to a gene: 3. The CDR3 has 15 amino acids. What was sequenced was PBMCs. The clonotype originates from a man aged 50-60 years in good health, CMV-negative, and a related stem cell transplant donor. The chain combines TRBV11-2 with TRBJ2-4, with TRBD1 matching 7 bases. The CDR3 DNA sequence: TGTGCCAGCAGCTCGACAGGGTCAGCCAAAAACATTCAGTACTTC. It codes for CASSSTGSAKNIQYF.